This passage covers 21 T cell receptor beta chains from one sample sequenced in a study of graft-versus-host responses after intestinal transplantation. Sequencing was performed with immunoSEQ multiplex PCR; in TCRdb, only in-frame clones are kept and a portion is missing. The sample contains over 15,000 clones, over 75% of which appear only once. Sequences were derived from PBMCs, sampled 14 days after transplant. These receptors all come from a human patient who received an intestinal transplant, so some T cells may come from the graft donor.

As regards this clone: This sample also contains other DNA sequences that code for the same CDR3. CDR3 region: CASSLGGLSYNEQFF. The CDR3 bases are TGCGCCAGCAGCTTGGGGGGGCTCTCCTACAATGAGCAGTTCTTC. The chain recombines TRBV5-1 with TRBJ2-1; maybe TRBD1 (6 bases). V shed 0 bases and J shed 0 bases, with 7 bases lying between them. The CDR3 length is 15 residues. Germline V gene sequence: CDR1 SGHRS, CDR2 YFSETQ.

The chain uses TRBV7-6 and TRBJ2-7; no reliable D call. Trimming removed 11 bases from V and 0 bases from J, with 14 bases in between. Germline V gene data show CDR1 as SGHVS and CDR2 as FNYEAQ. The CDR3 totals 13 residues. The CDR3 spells CAGSLGPSYEQYF. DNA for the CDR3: TGTGCCGGGTCTCTAGGACCCTCCTACGAGCAGTACTTC.

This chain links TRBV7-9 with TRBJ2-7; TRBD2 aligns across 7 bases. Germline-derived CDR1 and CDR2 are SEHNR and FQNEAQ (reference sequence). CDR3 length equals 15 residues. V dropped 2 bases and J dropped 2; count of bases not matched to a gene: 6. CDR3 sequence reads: CASSLSWSGAYEQYF. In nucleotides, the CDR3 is TGTGCCAGCAGCTTAAGTTGGAGCGGGGCCTACGAGCAGTACTTC.

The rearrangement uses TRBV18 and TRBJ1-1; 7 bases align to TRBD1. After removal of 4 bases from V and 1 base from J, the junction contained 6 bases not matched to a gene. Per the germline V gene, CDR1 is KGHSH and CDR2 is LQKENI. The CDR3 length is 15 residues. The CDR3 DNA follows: TGTGCCAGCTCACTCCGGACAGGTGGGAACACTGAAGCTTTCTTT. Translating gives CASSLRTGGNTEAFF.

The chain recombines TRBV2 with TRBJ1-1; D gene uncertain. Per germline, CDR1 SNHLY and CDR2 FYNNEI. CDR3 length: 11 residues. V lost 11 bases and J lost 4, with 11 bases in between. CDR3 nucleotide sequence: TGTGCCGGCACATCGGCCACTGAAGCTTTCTTT. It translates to CAGTSATEAFF. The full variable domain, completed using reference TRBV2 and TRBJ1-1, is EPEVTQTPSHQVTQMGQEVILRCVPISNHLYFYWYRQILGQKVEFLVSFYNNEISEKSEIFDDQFSVERPDGSNFTLKIRSTKLEDSAMYFCAGTSATEAFFGQGTRLTVV.

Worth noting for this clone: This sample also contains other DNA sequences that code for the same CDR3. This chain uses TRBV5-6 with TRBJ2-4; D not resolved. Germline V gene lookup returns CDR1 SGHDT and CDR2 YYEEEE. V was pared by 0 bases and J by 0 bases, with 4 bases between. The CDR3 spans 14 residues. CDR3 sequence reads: CASSLAVAKNIQYF. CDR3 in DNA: TGTGCCAGCAGCTTGGCAGTAGCCAAAAACATTCAGTACTTC. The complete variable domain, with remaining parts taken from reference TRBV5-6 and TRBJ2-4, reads DAGVTQSPTHLIKTRGQQVTLRCSPKSGHDTVSWYQQALGQGPQFIFQYYEEEERQRGNFPDRFSGHQFPNYSSELNVNALLLGDSALYLCASSLAVAKNIQYFGAGTRLSVL.

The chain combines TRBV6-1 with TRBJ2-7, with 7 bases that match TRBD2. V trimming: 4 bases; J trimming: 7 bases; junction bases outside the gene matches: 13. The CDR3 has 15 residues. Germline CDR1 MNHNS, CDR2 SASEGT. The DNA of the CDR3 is TGTGCCAGCAGTGTCTTAACCCAGGGAGGGGAGGAGCAGTACTTC. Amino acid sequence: CASSVLTQGGEEQYF.

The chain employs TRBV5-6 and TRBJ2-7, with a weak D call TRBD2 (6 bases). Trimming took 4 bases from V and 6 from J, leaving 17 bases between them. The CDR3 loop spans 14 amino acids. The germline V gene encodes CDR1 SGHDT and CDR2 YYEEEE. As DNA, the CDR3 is TGTGCCAGCAGCGTCTGGGGAACTAGCACCGAGCAGTACTTC. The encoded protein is CASSVWGTSTEQYF.

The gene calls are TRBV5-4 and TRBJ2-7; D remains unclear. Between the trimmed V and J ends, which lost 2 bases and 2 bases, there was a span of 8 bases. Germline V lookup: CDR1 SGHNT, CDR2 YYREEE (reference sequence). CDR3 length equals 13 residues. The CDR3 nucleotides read TGTGCCAGCAGCTTCGACGTCACCTACGAGCAGTACTTC. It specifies CASSFDVTYEQYF.

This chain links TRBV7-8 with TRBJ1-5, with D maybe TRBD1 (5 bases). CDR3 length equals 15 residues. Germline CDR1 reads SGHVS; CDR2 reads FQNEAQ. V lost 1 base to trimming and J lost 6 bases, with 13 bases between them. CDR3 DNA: TGTGCCAGCAGCTTAGGATGGGACGGATTTCAGCCCCAGCATTTT. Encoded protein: CASSLGWDGFQPQHF.

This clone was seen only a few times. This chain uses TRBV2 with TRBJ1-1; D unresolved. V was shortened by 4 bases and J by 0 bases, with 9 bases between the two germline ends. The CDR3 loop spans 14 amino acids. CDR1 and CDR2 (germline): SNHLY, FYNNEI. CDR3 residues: CASSVNGVNTEAFF. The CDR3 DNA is TGTGCCAGCAGTGTGAATGGGGTGAACACTGAAGCTTTCTTT.

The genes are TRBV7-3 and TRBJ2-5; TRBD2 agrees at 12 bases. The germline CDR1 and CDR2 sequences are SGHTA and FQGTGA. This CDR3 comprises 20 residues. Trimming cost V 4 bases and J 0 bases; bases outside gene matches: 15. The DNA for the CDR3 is TGTGCCAGCAGCTCCGTGGCCAGGACTAGCGGGGCCCCGTACCAAGAGACCCAGTACTTC. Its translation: CASSSVARTSGAPYQETQYF.

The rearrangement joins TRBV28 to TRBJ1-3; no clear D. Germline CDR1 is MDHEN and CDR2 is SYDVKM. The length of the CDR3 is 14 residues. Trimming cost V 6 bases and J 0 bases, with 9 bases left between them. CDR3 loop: CASSSVLSGNTIYF. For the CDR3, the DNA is TGTGCCAGCAGCTCTGTCCTCTCTGGAAACACCATATATTTT.

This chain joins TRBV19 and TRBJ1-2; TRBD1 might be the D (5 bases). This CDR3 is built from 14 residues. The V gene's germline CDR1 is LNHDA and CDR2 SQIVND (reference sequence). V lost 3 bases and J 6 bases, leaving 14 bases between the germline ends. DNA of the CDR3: TGTGCCAGTAGTATTGTGGGGCCCGAAGATGGCTACACCTTC. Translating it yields CASSIVGPEDGYTF.

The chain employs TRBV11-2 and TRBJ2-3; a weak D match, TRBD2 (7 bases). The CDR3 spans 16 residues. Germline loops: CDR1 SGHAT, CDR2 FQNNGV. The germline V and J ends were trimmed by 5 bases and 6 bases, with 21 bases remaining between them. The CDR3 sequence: CASSTLGGPASDTQYF. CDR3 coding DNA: TGTGCCAGCAGCACCCTCGGGGGGCCAGCCTCCGATACGCAGTATTTT.

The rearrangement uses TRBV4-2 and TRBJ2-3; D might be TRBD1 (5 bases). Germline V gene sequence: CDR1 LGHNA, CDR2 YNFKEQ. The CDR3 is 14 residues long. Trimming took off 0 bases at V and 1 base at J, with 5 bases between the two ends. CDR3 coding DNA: TGTGCCAGCAGCCAAGAAGGGGGCACAGATACGCAGTATTTT. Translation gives CASSQEGGTDTQYF.

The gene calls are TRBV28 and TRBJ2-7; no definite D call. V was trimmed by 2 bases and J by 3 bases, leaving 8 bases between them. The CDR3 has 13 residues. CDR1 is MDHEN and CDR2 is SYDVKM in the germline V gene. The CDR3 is CASSLVTFYEQYF. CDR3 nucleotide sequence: TGTGCCAGCAGTTTAGTAACCTTCTACGAGCAGTACTTC.

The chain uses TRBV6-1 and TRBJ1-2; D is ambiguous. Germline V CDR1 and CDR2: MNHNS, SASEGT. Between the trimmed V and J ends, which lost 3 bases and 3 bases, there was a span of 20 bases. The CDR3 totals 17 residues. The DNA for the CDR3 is TGTGCCAGCAGTGAGGGGATAGACAAAAGTACAGACTATGGCTACACCTTC. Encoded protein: CASSEGIDKSTDYGYTF.

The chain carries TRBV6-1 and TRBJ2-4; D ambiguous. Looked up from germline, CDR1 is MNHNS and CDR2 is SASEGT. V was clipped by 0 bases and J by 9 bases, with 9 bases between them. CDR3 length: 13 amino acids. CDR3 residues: CASSEALTIIQYF. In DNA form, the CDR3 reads TGTGCCAGCAGTGAAGCGCTTACGATCATTCAGTACTTC.

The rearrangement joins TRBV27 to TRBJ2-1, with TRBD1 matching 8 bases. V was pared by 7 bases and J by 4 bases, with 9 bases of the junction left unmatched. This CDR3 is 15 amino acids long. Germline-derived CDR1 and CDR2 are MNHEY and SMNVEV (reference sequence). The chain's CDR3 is CASTKDRVGYNEQFF. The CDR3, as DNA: TGTGCCAGCACGAAGGACAGGGTCGGTTACAATGAGCAGTTCTTC.

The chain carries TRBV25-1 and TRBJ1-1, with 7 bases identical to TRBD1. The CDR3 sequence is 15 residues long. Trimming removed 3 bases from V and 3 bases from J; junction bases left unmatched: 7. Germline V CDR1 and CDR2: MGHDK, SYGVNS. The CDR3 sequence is CASSDVTGFDTEAFF. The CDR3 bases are TGTGCCAGCAGTGATGTGACAGGGTTCGACACTGAAGCTTTCTTT.